This T cell receptor (beta chain) was identified during a study of a mutant IDH1 vaccine in newly diagnosed glioma. Study details: Vaccine dosing followed radiotherapy by 4-6 weeks, or accompanied temozolomide cycles. Patients got radiotherapy, temozolomide, or both beforehand, and most got both. The study, taken as a whole, reports: The vaccine induced immune responses, and these occurred in around 93% of patients.

The CDR3 spans 14 residues. Trimming stripped 4 bases from V and 5 bases from J, with 14 bases between. Germline CDR1 reads SGHVS; CDR2 reads FQNEAQ. The repertoire was sequenced with immunoSEQ multiplex PCR; TCRdb's copy has only in-frame clones and lacks some. The sample consists of around 70,000 clones, more than 70% of them appearing once. To note about this clone: Antigen specificity is unknown.

Indicated time point: week 35, safety follow-up. Doses of 300 ug of mutant IDH1 20-mer peptide were given with topical imiquimod. The V gene is TRBV7-8, the J gene TRBJ1-2; a possible D gene is TRBD1 (5 bases). The sample consisted of PBMCs, taken from a glioma patient whose treatment included an IDH1 peptide vaccine. The clonotype was recovered from a man aged 18 to 29 with glioma. CDR3 in amino acids: CASSSGVGQYGYTF. Written as DNA, the CDR3 is TGTGCCAGCAGCTCGGGGGTGGGGCAGTATGGCTACACCTTC.